Listed below are T cell receptor beta chains from one sample, sequenced in a study of pediatric ulcerative colitis. The method was immunoSEQ multiplex PCR; TCRdb's version includes in-frame clones alone and lacks a portion of them. In the table there are roughly 18,000 clones, less than 85% of which are singletons. What was sequenced was gut tissue. The receptors derive from a boy under 18 with moderate ulcerative colitis. Each CDR3 is given without its conserved first and last residue.

TRBJ2-5	TRBV25-1	ASRDRGRETQY
TRBJ1-5	TRBV7-9	ASSLGPNQPQH
TRBJ1-5	TRBV4-2	ASSQEGWQGPQPQH
TRBJ1-2	TRBV19	ASSIRGQGRNYGYT
TRBJ1-3	TRBV11-2	ASHGISGNTIY
TRBJ1-1	TRBV25-1	ASSRDMDTEAF
TRBJ1-3	TRBV7-9	ASSPRTGLFSGNTIY
TRBJ2-1	TRBV27	ASSLSVNIAYNEQF
TRBJ1-2	TRBV11-1	ASTHSDGYGYT
TRBJ1-5	TRBV12-5	ASSLPRSGQPQH
TRBJ2-7	TRBV18	ASSPKGIYEQY
TRBJ1-2	TRBV7-2	ASSGLNYGYT
TRBJ1-2	TRBV5-6	ASSLDRRSL
TRBJ2-6	TRBV4-3	ASSQDWVSGANVLT
TRBJ2-3	TRBV5-5	ASSTTGSLAVRNTDTQY
TRBJ1-2	TRBV27	ASSLNGRGGGFGGYT
TRBJ1-1	TRBV18	ASSPEIMNTEAF
TRBJ1-6	TRBV7-6	ASGLNRDRRSPLH
TRBJ2-3	TRBV9	ASSVYEGSTDTQY
TRBJ1-1	TRBV15	ATSPGLKNTEAF
TRBJ1-3	TRBV5-1	ASSLAASGNTIY
TRBJ2-1	TRBV10-2	ASSELAGRYNEQF
TRBJ2-7	TRBV19	ASRIRGGASYEQY
TRBJ2-4	TRBV10-3	AISEYGELAKNIQY